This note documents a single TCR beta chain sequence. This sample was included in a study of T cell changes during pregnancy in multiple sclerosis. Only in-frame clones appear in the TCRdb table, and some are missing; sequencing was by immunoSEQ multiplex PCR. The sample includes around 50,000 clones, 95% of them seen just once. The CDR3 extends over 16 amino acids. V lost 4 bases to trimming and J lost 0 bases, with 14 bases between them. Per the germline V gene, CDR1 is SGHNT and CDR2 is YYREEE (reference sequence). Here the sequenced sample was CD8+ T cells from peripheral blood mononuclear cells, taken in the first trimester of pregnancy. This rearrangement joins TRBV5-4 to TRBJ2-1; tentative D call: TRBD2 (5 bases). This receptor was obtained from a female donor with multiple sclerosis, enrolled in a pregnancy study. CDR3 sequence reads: CASSPYRDSSYNEQFF. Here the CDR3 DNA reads TGTGCCAGCAGCCCGTACCGGGATAGCTCCTACAATGAGCAGTTCTTC.